What follows are 19 T cell receptor beta chains derived from one specimen sequenced in a study of monozygotic twins with inflammatory bowel disease. Each CDR3 protein gets one entry in TCRdb, which reprocessed the 5' RACE reads and gives no DNA. With 150,000 to 200,000 distinct CDR3 sequences in the sample, the ten largest clones hold roughly 7.4%. Material for sequencing was blood. Receptor source: a human donor with ulcerative colitis or Crohn's disease, or a healthy co-twin of an affected twin (not recorded which).

The CDR3 sequence: CASSPGQAREAFF. J is TRBJ1-1 and V is TRBV7-2; the TCRdb call, TRBD1, lacks DNA for checking. The CDR3 is 13 amino acids. CDR1 is SGHTA, CDR2 FQGNSA, per germline.

J is TRBJ1-2 and V is TRBV5-1; the TCRdb call, TRBD1, lacks DNA for checking. The germline V gene encodes CDR1 SGHRS and CDR2 YFSETQ. The CDR3 totals 14 residues. The CDR3 loop is CASTRDRGQGGYTF.

V gene TRBV15 combines with J gene TRBJ1-6; TCRdb outputs TRBD1, but without DNA this stays unchecked. CDR3 length: 15 amino acids. CDR1 is LNHNV and CDR2 is YYDKDF in the germline V gene (reference sequence). The chain's CDR3 is CATSRGRPGHSPLHF.

V and J are TRBV3-1 and TRBJ2-3. In germline, CDR1 is LGHDT, CDR2 YNNKEL (reference sequence). CDR3 size: 13 residues. CDR3: CASSQGTQYTQYF.

The chain is built from TRBV20-1 and TRBJ1-2. The CDR3 consists of 12 residues. Looked up from germline, CDR1 is DFQATT and CDR2 is SNEGSKA (reference sequence). CDR3 amino acids: CSAPPQNYGYTF.

The chain couples TRBV7-2 to TRBJ1-2. There are 11 residues in the CDR3. Germline V lookup: CDR1 SGHTA, CDR2 FQGNSA. CDR3 amino acids: CASAASYGYTF. Complete variable domain (other parts from reference TRBV7-2 and TRBJ1-2): GAGVSQSPSNKVTEKGKDVELRCDPISGHTALYWYRQSLGQGLEFLIYFQGNSAPDKSGLPSDRFSAERTGGSVSTLTIQRTQQEDSAVYLCASAASYGYTFGSGTRLTVV.

CDR3 residues: CSVLGWEGPPGDTQYF. V is TRBV29-1 and J is TRBJ2-3; TCRdb calls TRBD2, which cannot be checked without DNA. Germline lookup yields CDR1 SQVTM and CDR2 ANQGSEA. The CDR3 contains 16 residues.

The chain recombines TRBV20-1 with TRBJ1-2. Germline CDR1 and CDR2: DFQATT and SNEGSKA (reference sequence). The length of the CDR3 is 13 residues. The CDR3 is CSARDRFGQGYTF.

The rearrangement links TRBV7-6 to TRBJ1-1. CDR1 and CDR2 from the germline V gene are SGHVS and FNYEAQ. The CDR3 sequence is 12 residues long. The chain's CDR3 is CASGNNGAEAFF.

The chain couples TRBV14 to TRBJ2-3. Germline V gene data show CDR1 as SGHDN and CDR2 as FVKESK. The CDR3 spans 15 residues. The CDR3 here is CASSQGARSTDTQYF.

V and J are TRBV5-1 and TRBJ1-1. The CDR3 length is 14 residues. Germline lookup yields CDR1 SGHRS and CDR2 YFSETQ. CDR3 protein: CASSLAGPNTEAFF.

The V call is TRBV7-2, the J call TRBJ2-1; the TCRdb call, TRBD2, lacks DNA for checking. The germline V gene has CDR1 SGHTA and CDR2 FQGNSA. The CDR3 contains 13 residues. The CDR3 region is CASSLGLSNEQFF.

This chain uses TRBV4-2 with TRBJ2-7; checking the TCRdb D call of TRBD1 is not possible without DNA. Germline assignment: CDR1 LGHNA and CDR2 YNFKEQ. This CDR3 spans 13 amino acids. The CDR3 loop reads CASSWGGLDEQYF.

CDR3 sequence reads: CASSIDGTGFNEQFF. V gene TRBV19 combines with J gene TRBJ2-1; TCRdb designates TRBD1, a call that cannot be tested without DNA. This CDR3 region has 15 residues. CDR1 is LNHDA, CDR2 SQIVND, per germline (reference sequence).

CDR3 sequence: CASSEEATTYNEQFF. The rearrangement uses TRBV6-1 and TRBJ2-1. Germline V gives CDR1 MNHNS, CDR2 SASEGT. The length of the CDR3 is 15 residues.

The chain couples TRBV28 to TRBJ2-4; TCRdb names TRBD2, which stays unverified in the absence of DNA. CDR3 length: 20 residues. CDR1 and CDR2 (germline): MDHEN, SYDVKM. CDR3 region: CASSSTAVAGDTLAKNIQYF. The entire variable domain, with the rest obtained from reference TRBV28 and TRBJ2-4, is as follows: DVKVTQSSRYLVKRTGEKVFLECVQDMDHENMFWYRQDPGLGLRLIYFSYDVKMKEKGDIPEGYSVSREKKERFSLILESASTNQTSMYLCASSSTAVAGDTLAKNIQYFGAGTRLSVL.

V is TRBV7-2 and J is TRBJ2-5; TCRdb selects TRBD1, and the lack of DNA leaves this call unchecked. CDR1 is SGHTA, CDR2 FQGNSA, per germline. The CDR3 is 12 amino acids. The CDR3 protein is CASSIGRETQYF.

This sequence joins TRBV10-3 and TRBJ2-3; TCRdb's D call, TRBD1, is unchecked because there is no DNA. The CDR3 is 12 amino acids. Germline CDR1 reads ENHRY; CDR2 reads SYGVKD. The CDR3 sequence: CAIMGPIDTQYF.

This rearrangement joins TRBV20-1 to TRBJ1-5; the D gene TCRdb calls, TRBD1, cannot be checked with no DNA. Germline-derived CDR1 and CDR2 are DFQATT and SNEGSKA (reference sequence). This CDR3 has 14 residues. This chain's CDR3 is CSAHSGKGNQPQHF.